The 20 T cell receptor beta chains listed next were all sequenced from one sample in a study of blood T cell repertoires in COVID-19. Data came from immunoSEQ multiplex PCR; TCRdb stores just in-frame clones and leaves some out. The repertoire holds 97,000 or so clones, with approximately 78% as singletons. Sequencing used peripheral blood. The receptors shown here come from a man aged 55 to 70 with active or convalescent COVID-19.

This chain connects TRBV12-3 or TRBV12-4 to TRBJ1-2, with a weak D call TRBD1 (6 bases). This CDR3 is 12 amino acids long. V lost 8 bases and J 2 bases, leaving 9 bases between the germline ends. The CDR3 is CASLQGNYGYTF. DNA of the CDR3: TGTGCCAGCCTACAGGGAAACTATGGCTACACCTTC.

The V gene is TRBV5-1, the J gene TRBJ1-4, with D perhaps matching TRBD1 (5 bases). The CDR3 runs 14 residues. The V and J ends lost 0 bases and 2 bases respectively, with 5 bases between them. Germline assignment: CDR1 SGHRS and CDR2 YFSETQ. CDR3 coding DNA: TGCGCCAGCAGCTTGGCAGGGACTAATGAAAAACTGTTTTTT. Protein product: CASSLAGTNEKLFF.

The chain couples TRBV5-1 to TRBJ2-3; 15 nucleotides line up with TRBD2. The CDR3 has 19 amino acids. V was clipped by 4 bases and J by 1 base; unmatched bases: 10. Germline V gene sequence: CDR1 SGHRS, CDR2 YFSETQ. CDR3 region: CASSLRTSGRAGGTDTQYF. For the CDR3, the DNA is TGCGCCAGCAGCCTCAGGACTAGCGGGAGGGCCGGGGGCACAGATACGCAGTATTTT.

The rearrangement links TRBV28 to TRBJ2-2, with D uncertain. The CDR3 runs 13 residues. Germline assignment: CDR1 MDHEN and CDR2 SYDVKM. Trimming removed 3 bases at V and 7 bases at J, with 9 bases between. CDR3 bases: TGTGCCAGCAGTTTGGGCCTGGGCGGGGAGCTGTTTTTT. It specifies CASSLGLGGELFF.

This rearrangement joins TRBV9 to TRBJ2-1; D is undetermined. Germline V lookup: CDR1 SGDLS, CDR2 YYNGEE. The V and J ends lost 1 base and 2 bases respectively, with 10 bases between them. The CDR3 sequence is 15 residues long. The CDR3 spells CASSVTAVTYNEQFF. CDR3 DNA sequence: TGTGCCAGCAGCGTAACGGCGGTAACCTACAATGAGCAGTTCTTC.

This clone showed up many times. The rearrangement links TRBV10-3 to TRBJ2-3; TRBD2 is a possible D gene (6 bases). Germline assignment: CDR1 ENHRY and CDR2 SYGVKD. The length of the CDR3 is 15 residues. Trimming removed 7 bases from V and 3 bases from J, with 17 bases in between. In nucleotides, the CDR3 is TGTGCCATCACCCCCTTGGGGGGAGCGACAGATACGCAGTATTTT. Its translation: CAITPLGGATDTQYF.

CDR3 sequence (DNA): TGTGCCAGCAAATTTCATTCCGGGGATGAAAAACTGTTTTTT. This codes for CASKFHSGDEKLFF. This rearrangement joins TRBV6-5 to TRBJ1-4; no clear D gene. Germline V gives CDR1 MNHEY, CDR2 SVGAGI. Trimming cost V 7 bases and J 6 bases, with 15 bases left between them. CDR3 size: 14 residues.

The V call is TRBV21-1, the J call TRBJ2-7; the table assigns TRBD1, which was not confirmed against the DNA. TRBV21-1 is noted as a pseudogene. CDR3 size: 14 residues. CDR3 sequence reads: CASSKSRTGGGQYV. The CDR3 nucleotides are TGTGCCAGCAGCAAATCCCGGACAGGGGGCGGGCAGTACGTC.

Comment on this clone: The same CDR3 arises from other DNA sequences in this sample as well. The chain recombines TRBV3-1 (or the pseudogene TRBV3-2) with TRBJ2-7; D possibly corresponds to TRBD2 (5 bases). The CDR3 totals 15 residues. The germline V and J ends were trimmed by 1 base and 0 bases, with 10 bases remaining between them. In germline, CDR1 is LGHDT, CDR2 YNNKEL (reference sequence). In nucleotides, the CDR3 is TGTGCCAGCAGCCAAGGAGGACTTAGCTCCTACGAGCAGTACTTC. Translated: CASSQGGLSSYEQYF.

The chain is built from TRBV5-1 and TRBJ2-1; the match to TRBD2 covers 12 bases. Looked up from germline, CDR1 is SGHRS and CDR2 is YFSETQ. The V and J ends lost 6 bases and 8 bases, in that order; junction bases with no gene match: 6. The CDR3 extends over 14 amino acids. Here the CDR3 DNA reads TGCGCCAGCACCCTAGCGGGAGGGAGGGATGAGCAGTTCTTC. This encodes CASTLAGGRDEQFF.

The chain recombines TRBV14 with TRBJ1-2, with TRBD1 matching over 9 bases. Losses at the gene ends were 1 base for V and 1 base for J; bases not matched to a gene: 10. This CDR3 spans 18 amino acids. Germline V gene data show CDR1 as SGHDN and CDR2 as FVKESK. CDR3 sequence reads: CASSQVRPGQGLNYGYTF. The CDR3 region has the DNA TGTGCCAGCAGCCAAGTCCGCCCGGGACAGGGACTTAACTATGGCTACACCTTC.

This clone was seen a handful of times. The rearrangement links TRBV6-5 to TRBJ1-4, with 7 bases matching TRBD1. V was clipped by 5 bases and J by 7 bases; unmatched bases: 7. Germline lookup yields CDR1 MNHEY and CDR2 SVGAGI. CDR3 length: 14 amino acids. In DNA, the CDR3 is TGTGCCAGCAGTCAGACAGGGATGGGTGAAAAACTGTTTTTT. Translation: CASSQTGMGEKLFF.

A single count supports this clone. The CDR3 nucleotides are TGTGCCAGCAGCCAAGGGGCAGAGACCCAGTACTTC. It yields the protein CASSQGAETQYF. The gene calls are TRBV3-1 (or the pseudogene TRBV3-2) and TRBJ2-5; D is unclear. Per germline, CDR1 LGHDT and CDR2 YNNKEL (reference sequence). Deletions cut 1 base from V and 4 bases from J, with 4 bases between. The CDR3 is made up of 12 amino acids.

The rearrangement uses TRBV6-5 and TRBJ2-1; maybe TRBD2 (6 bases). This CDR3 has 15 residues. Germline loops: CDR1 MNHEY, CDR2 SVGAGI. V lost 6 bases, J lost 8 bases, and 20 bases lay in between. CDR3 amino acids: CASRDGGSGEDEQFF. CDR3 coding DNA: TGTGCCAGCAGAGACGGTGGTAGCGGCGAGGATGAGCAGTTCTTC.

This chain connects TRBV11-2 to TRBJ2-1, with D perhaps TRBD2 (6 bases). The CDR3 spans 15 residues. V was shortened by 5 bases and J by 6 bases, with 17 bases between the two germline ends. Germline-derived CDR1 and CDR2 are SGHAT and FQNNGV. The CDR3 spells CASSPQTLAVNEQFF. In nucleotides, the CDR3 is TGTGCCAGCAGCCCACAGACGTTAGCGGTCAATGAGCAGTTCTTC.

This clone has a single count. The J gene is TRBJ1-4, the V gene TRBV5-4, with 11 bases identical to TRBD1. Germline V gene sequence: CDR1 SGHNT, CDR2 YYREEE (reference sequence). V lost 4 bases, J lost 7 bases, and 3 bases stayed unmatched. The CDR3 totals 14 residues. The CDR3 is CASSRTGGGEKLFF. In DNA, the CDR3 is TGTGCCAGCAGCCGGACAGGGGGCGGTGAAAAACTGTTTTTT.

There are a few counts of this clone. The J gene is TRBJ1-1, the V gene TRBV20-1; tentatively, D is TRBD1 (6 bases). Per germline, CDR1 DFQATT and CDR2 SNEGSKA (reference sequence). The germline V and J ends were trimmed by 6 bases and 4 bases, with 9 bases remaining between them. There are 11 residues in the CDR3. This CDR3 is CSAQGPTEAFF. The CDR3 nucleotides read TGCAGTGCCCAGGGGCCCACTGAAGCTTTCTTT.

J is TRBJ1-2 and V is TRBV5-6; D not certain. The CDR3 is 13 residues long. Trimming took off 0 bases at V and 8 bases at J, with 11 bases between the two ends. Looked up from germline, CDR1 is SGHDT and CDR2 is YYEEEE. The CDR3 sequence: CASSLGTEYGYTF. The CDR3 coding sequence is TGTGCCAGCAGCTTGGGTACAGAATACGGCTACACCTTC.

V and J are TRBV29-1 and TRBJ2-2, with D perhaps matching TRBD2 (5 bases). Germline CDR1 SQVTM, CDR2 ANQGSEA. The length of the CDR3 is 15 residues. V was cut by 4 bases and J by 2 bases, with 14 bases left in between. CDR3: CSVGERRVNTGELFF. CDR3 DNA: TGCAGCGTTGGGGAGAGAAGGGTCAACACCGGGGAGCTGTTTTTT.

This clone was counted a single time. This sequence joins TRBV2 and TRBJ2-1, with D maybe TRBD2 (5 bases). CDR3 length equals 12 residues. The germline gives CDR1 SNHLY, CDR2 FYNNEI. Between the trimmed V and J ends, which lost 5 bases and 10 bases, there was a span of 12 bases. As DNA, the CDR3 is TGTGCCAGCAGTCCTAGCTTGGGGGAGCAGTTCTTC. This encodes CASSPSLGEQFF.